This TCR beta chain was documented in a study of shared T cell receptors in the human thymus. Assay used: immunoSEQ multiplex PCR; TCRdb lists only in-frame clones, some missing. Of roughly 68,000 clones in the sample, around 96% are singletons; the top ten hold about 0.033%. The source is a human donor. Sequenced input: thymocytes.

The CDR3 is CASSQDARLVVGTDTQYF. Written as DNA, the CDR3 is TGTGCCAGCAGCCAGGACGCGCGCCTAGTCGTTGGCACAGATACGCAGTATTTT. This chain connects TRBV4-2 to TRBJ2-3, with D unresolved. Germline V gene data show CDR1 as LGHNA and CDR2 as YNFKEQ. V was trimmed by 3 bases and J by 1 base, leaving 20 bases between them. The CDR3 contains 18 residues.